A selection of T cell receptor beta chains follows, all from one sample in a study of blood T cell repertoires in COVID-19. Repertoires were generated with immunoSEQ multiplex PCR, while TCRdb's copy carries only in-frame clones and drops some. Of about 140,000 clones listed, 70% to 85% are singletons. The material sequenced was PBMCs or T cells enriched from blood (not recorded which). These receptors originate from a woman between 18 and 30 years old who had been exposed to COVID-19. The CDR3 runs from the conserved cysteine through the conserved F or W. D genes are given only for firm matches. Not every row has a clone size; where given, it reads once, few, many or a size class.

>TRBJ1-3|TRBD1|NA|17|TRBV4-3
CASSQRDRGISGNTIYF
TGCGCCAGCAGCCAAAGGGACAGGGGGATCTCTGGAAACACCATATATTTT
>TRBJ2-1|TRBD2|NA|17|TRBV19
CASSIGSSGSMGNEQFF
TGTGCCAGTAGTATAGGGTCTAGCGGGAGTATGGGCAATGAGCAGTTCTTC
>TRBJ2-5|NA|once|14|TRBV9
CASSVAGFRETQYF
TGTGCCAGCAGCGTAGCGGGGTTTAGGGAGACCCAGTACTTC
>TRBJ1-1|NA|NA|17|TRBV7-3
CASSLTSPGRESTEAFF
TGTGCCAGCAGCTTAACCTCCCCAGGTCGGGAGAGCACTGAAGCTTTCTTT
>TRBJ1-1|NA|NA|15|TRBV30
CAWSPRGEADTEAFF
TGTGCCTGGAGTCCCCGTGGTGAAGCGGACACTGAAGCTTTCTTT
>TRBJ1-2|NA|NA|14|TRBV7-9
CASSPSGSGVGYTF
TGTGCCAGCAGCCCCTCGGGTAGCGGCGTTGGCTACACCTTC
>TRBJ1-1|TRBD1|NA|18|TRBV28
CASSFGGRDRGKHTEAFF
TGTGCCAGCAGTTTTGGGGGGCGGGACAGGGGGAAGCACACTGAAGCTTTCTTT
>TRBJ2-1|TRBD2|NA|17|TRBV18
CASSPLGSSGLYNEQFF
TGTGCCAGCTCCCCACTCGGGTCTAGCGGGTTGTACAATGAGCAGTTCTTC
>TRBJ2-3|NA|NA|14|TRBV5-4
CATQRERGTDTQYF
TGTGCCACCCAGAGGGAAAGGGGCACAGATACGCAGTATTTT
>TRBJ2-7|TRBD2|NA|16|TRBV6-5
CASSSLAGGLSYEQYF
TGTGCCAGCAGTTCCTTAGCGGGAGGTCTCTCCTACGAGCAGTACTTC
>TRBJ1-2|TRBD1|NA|13|TRBV11-2
CASRTDRDYGYTF
TGTGCCAGCAGGACGGACAGGGACTATGGCTACACCTTC
>TRBJ1-2|NA|few|13|TRBV14
CASSQNLGNGYTF
TGTGCCAGCAGCCAAAATCTGGGCAATGGCTACACCTTC
>TRBJ1-1|NA|NA|19|TRBV10-3
CAISELPLLRVLSNTEAFF
TGTGCCATCAGCGAACTTCCCTTACTCAGGGTCCTATCGAACACTGAAGCTTTCTTT
>TRBJ2-7|NA|few|13|TRBV5-1
CASSDGLIGEQYF
TGCGCCAGCAGCGACGGACTAATCGGCGAGCAGTACTTC
>TRBJ1-2|NA|NA|15|TRBV28
CASSLPRTAPYGYTF
TGTGCCAGCAGTTTACCCCGGACAGCCCCCTATGGCTACACCTTC
>TRBJ1-1|TRBD1|NA|15|TRBV18
CASSRTGGVNTEAFF
TGTGCCAGCTCACGGACAGGCGGTGTGAACACTGAAGCTTTCTTT
>TRBJ2-5|NA|NA|16|TRBV28
CASSLGLKGGQETQYF
TGTGCCAGCAGTTTAGGTTTGAAGGGGGGGCAAGAGACCCAGTACTTC